The 16 T cell receptor beta chains listed next were all sequenced from one sample in a study of beta chain features in type 1 diabetes. Expressed TCRB transcripts got sequenced, as all isolated RNA was reverse transcribed. Assay: immunoSEQ multiplex PCR; the TCRdb copy retains only in-frame clones and omits some. The sample lists 300,000 to 350,000 clones, 6.5% to 10% occurring once. Material for sequencing was central memory CD4+ T cells from blood. The receptors derive from a young woman in good health.

The chain has TRBV6-5 and TRBJ2-1, with a tentative D call TRBD2 (6 bases). Germline assignment: CDR1 MNHEY and CDR2 SVGAGI. The CDR3 extends over 14 amino acids. Deletions cut 8 bases from V and 5 bases from J, with 16 bases between. The CDR3 loop is CASSLRGLNNEQFF. As DNA, the CDR3 is TGTGCCAGCTCTCTTCGGGGACTGAACAATGAGCAGTTCTTC.

This clone was observed at least ten times. The chain uses TRBV7-9 and TRBJ2-3; the D gene is possibly TRBD2 (5 bases). Trimming took off 3 bases at V and 5 bases at J, with 9 bases between the two ends. CDR1 SEHNR and CDR2 FQNEAQ come from the germline V gene (reference sequence). The CDR3 spans 13 residues. DNA of the CDR3: TGTGCCAGCAGCTTCGGGGTAGGAGATACGCAGTATTTT. Protein sequence: CASSFGVGDTQYF.

The chain has TRBV5-1 and TRBJ2-5; D not resolved. Trimming left V 0 bases short and J 10 bases short, with 16 bases between. The CDR3 totals 14 residues. Germline-derived CDR1 and CDR2 are SGHRS and YFSETQ. The CDR3 loop is CASSLVAGISDQYF. CDR3 bases: TGCGCCAGCAGCTTGGTAGCTGGGATTAGTGACCAGTACTTC.

J is TRBJ2-3 and V is TRBV4-3, with D perhaps matching TRBD1 or TRBD2 (6 bases each). V was pared by 1 base and J by 1 base, with 15 bases between. Germline V gene data show CDR1 as LGHNA and CDR2 as YSLEER. The CDR3 loop spans 17 amino acids. The CDR3 reads CASSQGGGQGRTDTQYF. Written as DNA, the CDR3 is TGCGCCAGCAGCCAAGGAGGGGGGCAGGGGCGCACAGATACGCAGTATTTT.

This clone was counted between two and nine times. The rearrangement links TRBV11-2 to TRBJ2-3, with D possibly called TRBD1 or TRBD2 (7 bases each). The length of the CDR3 is 15 residues. The V end lost 5 bases, the J end lost 2 bases, and 14 bases lay between the germline ends. CDR1 and CDR2 from the germline V gene are SGHAT and FQNNGV. The CDR3 coding sequence is TGTGCCAGCAGCCTCAGGGGGGGGGCCACAGATACGCAGTATTTT. Its protein is CASSLRGGATDTQYF.

This chain connects TRBV6-5 to TRBJ1-2; D unclear. Trimming took off 4 bases at V and 5 bases at J, with 8 bases between the two ends. There are 12 residues in the CDR3. Germline CDR1 is MNHEY and CDR2 is SVGAGI. The chain's CDR3 is CASSSEGYGYTF. CDR3 in DNA: TGTGCCAGCAGTTCCGAAGGATATGGCTACACCTTC.

The rearrangement links TRBV14 to TRBJ2-5; D call uncertain. V dropped 6 bases and J dropped 0 bases, with 8 bases sitting between them. The CDR3 runs to 13 residues. CDR1 is SGHDN and CDR2 is FVKESK in the germline V gene. The CDR3 DNA is TGTGCCAGCAGGGAGCAGCACCAAGAGACCCAGTACTTC. Amino acids: CASREQHQETQYF.

This chain links TRBV2 with TRBJ2-3; D possibly corresponds to TRBD1 (6 bases). Trimming removed 6 bases from V and 2 bases from J, with 15 bases in between. Germline V gives CDR1 SNHLY, CDR2 FYNNEI. The CDR3 runs to 15 residues. The CDR3 region has the DNA TGTGCCAGCAGCCCCCAGGGGTTGATCACAGATACGCAGTATTTT. It encodes CASSPQGLITDTQYF.

CDR3 in DNA: TGCAGCGTTGTACTGGCGGGAGCCTACAATGAGCAGTTCTTC. It encodes CSVVLAGAYNEQFF. This chain connects TRBV29-1 to TRBJ2-1; 7 bases match TRBD2. With V trimmed by 4 bases and J by 2 bases, 5 bases remained unmatched. The CDR3 is 14 amino acids. The germline gives CDR1 SQVTM, CDR2 ANQGSEA.

The CDR3 spells CASSKILGTSWDYYEQYF. CDR3 nucleotides: TGTGCCAGCAGCAAAATCCTCGGGACTAGCTGGGACTACTACGAGCAGTACTTC. The chain couples TRBV21-1 to TRBJ2-7; the table calls TRBD2, which could not be checked here. TRBV21-1 is a pseudogene locus. CDR3 length equals 18 residues.

The CDR3: CASSLTDSLNTGELFF. For the CDR3, the DNA is TGCGCCAGCAGCCTGACCGACAGCCTGAACACCGGGGAGCTGTTTTTT. This chain connects TRBV5-1 to TRBJ2-2; D might be TRBD1 (5 bases). The CDR3 runs 16 residues. CDR1 and CDR2 (germline): SGHRS, YFSETQ. Trimming left V 4 bases short and J 1 base short, with 14 bases between.

The V and J genes are TRBV28 and TRBJ2-7, with 8 bases identical to TRBD1. CDR3 length: 14 amino acids. Trimming removed 6 bases from V and 3 bases from J; junction bases left unmatched: 7. Germline V gene data show CDR1 as MDHEN and CDR2 as SYDVKM. CDR3 sequence: CASRIGQGRYEQYF. CDR3 bases: TGTGCCAGCAGAATCGGACAGGGCCGCTACGAGCAGTACTTC.

This clone was counted only a few times. V gene TRBV7-3 combines with J gene TRBJ2-1; 14 bases align to TRBD2. Looked up from germline, CDR1 is SGHTA and CDR2 is FQGTGA. The CDR3 runs to 14 residues. V lost 6 bases to trimming and J lost 12 bases; unmatched junction nucleotides: 7. In nucleotides, the CDR3 is TGTGCCAGCAGTCGTGGGACTAGCGGGAGTTTGCAGTTCTTC. Translating it yields CASSRGTSGSLQFF.

This clone turned up a few times. The CDR3 region is CASSLGDVHNEQFF. As DNA, the CDR3 is TGCGCCAGCAGCTTGGGGGATGTCCACAATGAGCAGTTCTTC. The V gene is TRBV5-1, the J gene TRBJ2-1; D ambiguous. The CDR3 has 14 amino acids. The V gene lost 0 bases and the J gene lost 5 bases, with 9 bases spanning the gap. Germline loops: CDR1 SGHRS, CDR2 YFSETQ.

The chain recombines TRBV28 with TRBJ2-1; 13 bases map to TRBD2. This CDR3 is 17 amino acids long. The V segment lost 6 bases and the J segment 4 bases; nucleotides outside the gene matches: 9. Germline loops: CDR1 MDHEN, CDR2 SYDVKM. The CDR3 DNA is TGTGCCAGCAGCGGACTAGCGGGAGCCTTTTTTTACAATGAGCAGTTCTTC. Translated: CASSGLAGAFFYNEQFF.

V usage is TRBV18 and J usage is TRBJ2-1; 11 nucleotides match TRBD2. CDR1 KGHSH and CDR2 LQKENI come from the germline V gene. Trimming at V came to 3 bases and at J to 6 bases, leaving 13 bases not matched to a gene. This CDR3 spans 18 amino acids. The CDR3, as DNA: TGTGCCAGCTCACCGCACCCCCTGACTAGCGGGATTTTCAATGAGCAGTTCTTC. Amino acids: CASSPHPLTSGIFNEQFF.